Each of the 2 T cell receptor beta chains below was sequenced from the same sample in a study of OX40 agonist ivuxolimab in advanced cancers. The method behind the library was the immunoSEQ multiplex PCR assay. The immuneACCESS repertoire file appears here via TCRdb, limited to in-frame rearrangements. These files lack a portion of the clones; in checked studies, under half of the deficit traces to unresolved V genes, and the cause of the others is not known. This sample gives 81,000 or so clones in total; about 90% of them show up just once. Under 8.5% of the sample lies in the top ten. Source: CD4+ or CD8+ T cells sorted from blood, taken in a trial of the OX40 agonist ivuxolimab. These receptor sequences come from an adult with an advanced solid tumor such as melanoma, head and neck, liver or kidney cancer.

In regard to this clone: The junction differs from germline at one of its ends, possibly a read error. The CDR3 DNA sequence: TGTGCCAGCAGCCCCGGACAGGGTTCCTTCAATGAGCAGTTCTTC. Its translation: CASSPGQGSFNEQFF. The V call is TRBV7-9, the J call TRBJ2-1; TRBD1 matches 8 bases. CDR1 SEHNR and CDR2 FQNEAQ come from the germline V gene (reference sequence). The CDR3 extends over 15 amino acids.

V and J are TRBV30 and TRBJ2-1, with D possibly called TRBD1 or TRBD2 (5 bases each). Germline V gene lookup returns CDR1 GTSNPN and CDR2 SVGIG (reference sequence). The V and J ends lost 1 base and 10 bases respectively, with 8 bases between them. This CDR3 comprises 11 residues. CDR3 loop: CAWSGGYEQFF. The DNA of the CDR3 is TGTGCCTGGAGTGGGGGGTACGAGCAGTTCTTC.